This passage covers 24 T cell receptor beta chains from one sample sequenced in a study of siplizumab effects on memory and regulatory T cells (dated by TCRdb to the late 2010s). Mixed lymphocyte reaction cells were cocultured at 37°C for about six days. Antigens for these TCRs are unknown. Libraries were made using the immunoSEQ multiplex PCR assay. Entries here come from immuneACCESS through TCRdb and include only in-frame sequences with V and J called. Some clones fail to appear in such tables; in the studies checked, an unresolved V gene covers under half of the shortfall, and the cause of the remainder is unknown. Recorded for this sample are 20,000 or so clones; about 45% of them occurred a single time. About 6% of the sample is held by the ten biggest clonotypes. The sample was CFSE-low (dividing) CD4+ T cells sorted from an allogeneic mixed lymphocyte reaction. The source of these receptors is a human donor in good health; the cells came from an allogeneic mixed lymphocyte reaction. Some clones in this sample may be carry-over from other donors' samples.

The table lists this clone with a few counts. This chain uses TRBV5-4 with TRBJ2-7; D is uncertain. The length of the CDR3 is 14 residues. V shed 0 bases and J shed 7 bases, with 14 bases lying between them. CDR1 is SGHNT and CDR2 is YYREEE in the germline V gene (reference sequence). CDR3 in DNA: TGTGCCAGCAGCTTGGATGCGGCGGCGAGGGAGCAGTACTTC. This codes for CASSLDAAAREQYF.

V and J are TRBV9 and TRBJ2-7; TRBD2 agrees at 14 bases. CDR3 length: 16 amino acids. V trimming: 2 bases; J trimming: 2 bases; junction bases outside the gene matches: 3. Germline CDR1 is SGDLS and CDR2 is YYNGEE. Here the CDR3 reads CASSVAGLAGAYEQYF. The CDR3 nucleotides are TGTGCCAGCAGCGTGGCGGGACTAGCGGGAGCCTACGAGCAGTACTTC.

The chain uses TRBV27 and TRBJ2-3; TRBD2 matches at 7 bases. Germline lookup yields CDR1 MNHEY and CDR2 SMNVEV (reference sequence). The CDR3 extends over 14 amino acids. V lost 6 bases, J lost 1 base, and 4 bases stayed unmatched. The CDR3 region is CASRYAGGTDTQYF. CDR3 bases: TGTGCCAGCAGATACGCGGGGGGCACAGATACGCAGTATTTT.

The chain couples TRBV15 to TRBJ1-2, with TRBD1 as a possible D gene (5 bases). V lost 1 base, J lost 6 bases, and 15 bases lay in between. Germline V gene lookup returns CDR1 LNHNV and CDR2 YYDKDF (reference sequence). The CDR3 length is 15 residues. The CDR3 DNA reads TGTGCCACCAGCAGAGTGCAACCGGGACCCCATGGCTACACCTTC. Residues: CATSRVQPGPHGYTF.

Only a few counts were recorded for this clone. This sequence joins TRBV5-1 and TRBJ2-2; TRBD2 matches 9 bases. Losses at the gene ends were 4 bases for V and 2 bases for J; bases not matched to a gene: 9. Germline values: CDR1 SGHRS, CDR2 YFSETQ. The CDR3 covers 17 residues. In nucleotides, the CDR3 is TGCGCCAGCAGCCCCCTAGCGGGGTTGGGAAACACCGGGGAGCTGTTTTTT. Its protein product is CASSPLAGLGNTGELFF.

The chain links TRBV14 to TRBJ2-1, with 11 bases lining up with TRBD2. Germline V lookup: CDR1 SGHDN, CDR2 FVKESK. V was clipped by 6 bases and J by 5 bases; unmatched bases: 6. The CDR3 runs 15 residues. The DNA of the CDR3 is TGTGCCAGCAGGCAGACTAGCGGGAAGAACAATGAGCAGTTCTTC. Protein product: CASRQTSGKNNEQFF.

This clone was found a few times. The chain combines TRBV9 with TRBJ2-1; D gene uncertain. Germline V gives CDR1 SGDLS, CDR2 YYNGEE. The CDR3 is 13 residues long. Trimming shortened V by 0 bases and J by 7 bases, and 8 bases separated the two germline ends. Here the CDR3 reads CASSVGVVNEQFF. The DNA of the CDR3 is TGTGCCAGCAGCGTAGGGGTGGTGAATGAGCAGTTCTTC.

J is TRBJ1-2 and V is TRBV19; 8 nucleotides line up with TRBD1. CDR3 length: 14 amino acids. Germline V lookup: CDR1 LNHDA, CDR2 SQIVND (reference sequence). Trimming at V came to 4 bases and at J to 6 bases, leaving 7 bases not matched to a gene. The CDR3 nucleotides read TGTGCCAGTAGTACACAGGGGGGCAATGATGGCTACACCTTC. As protein: CASSTQGGNDGYTF.

The rearrangement uses TRBV2 and TRBJ2-1; 10 positions match TRBD2. The junction had 13 bases not matched to a gene; V was cut back by 3 bases and J by 8 bases. The germline gives CDR1 SNHLY, CDR2 FYNNEI. This CDR3 has 17 residues. In DNA form, the CDR3 reads TGTGCCAGCAGTGATTTTAGAGGAGCGGGAGGGCCTTATGAGCAGTTCTTC. Its translation is CASSDFRGAGGPYEQFF.

The chain joins TRBV19 to TRBJ1-2; 8 bases are shared with TRBD1. V shed 6 bases and J 3 bases; nucleotides not matched to a gene: 6. The CDR3 is made up of 14 amino acids. Per germline, CDR1 LNHDA and CDR2 SQIVND (reference sequence). CDR3 amino acids: CASSFRGLDYGYTF. In nucleotides, the CDR3 is TGTGCCAGTAGCTTCAGGGGGCTCGACTATGGCTACACCTTC.

V and J are TRBV19 and TRBJ2-7; D is ambiguous. Looked up from germline, CDR1 is LNHDA and CDR2 is SQIVND (reference sequence). This CDR3 is 13 amino acids long. Trimming pared 4 bases from V and 3 bases from J, leaving 10 bases between. CDR3 sequence (DNA): TGTGCCAGTAGTACATCAGGTTTCTACGAGCAGTACTTC. This sequence encodes CASSTSGFYEQYF. Using reference TRBV19 and TRBJ2-7 for the parts outside the CDR3, the full variable domain is DGGITQSPKYLFRKEGQNVTLSCEQNLNHDAMYWYRQDPGQGLRLIYYSQIVNDFQKGDIAEGYSVSREKKESFPLTVTSAQKNPTAFYLCASSTSGFYEQYFGPGTRLTVT.

J is TRBJ1-1 and V is TRBV6-1, with D possibly matching TRBD1 (6 bases). The CDR3 contains 14 residues. V was shortened by 6 bases and J by 3 bases, with 14 bases between the two germline ends. The germline V gene has CDR1 MNHNS and CDR2 SASEGT. For the CDR3, the DNA is TGTGCCAGCAGAAGGGACATATCTCACACTGAAGCTTTCTTT. Protein product: CASRRDISHTEAFF.

This clone has a count of ten or more. The chain has TRBV7-8 and TRBJ2-7; D may correspond to TRBD1 or TRBD2 (7 bases each). CDR3 length: 16 residues. Germline values: CDR1 SGHVS, CDR2 FQNEAQ. V lost 1 base and J lost 3, with 16 bases in between. The CDR3 coding sequence is TGTGCCAGCAGCTTAGGAGGGAGGGGGCATAGCTACGAGCAGTACTTC. The encoded protein is CASSLGGRGHSYEQYF.

This clone was observed a handful of times. The chain couples TRBV18 to TRBJ2-5, with a possible D match to TRBD1 (6 bases). The V end lost 2 bases, the J end lost 4 bases, and 14 bases lay between the germline ends. The CDR3 consists of 15 residues. CDR1 is KGHSH, CDR2 LQKENI, per germline. CDR3 residues: CASSPLGGGPETQYF. As DNA, the CDR3 is TGTGCCAGCTCACCATTAGGTGGGGGCCCAGAGACCCAGTACTTC.

In this sample, this clone is medium-sized. V is TRBV28 and J is TRBJ1-4; no clear D gene. The CDR3 is 14 residues long. The V end was cut by 8 bases, the J end by 8 bases, with 18 bases between. Germline V gene sequence: CDR1 MDHEN, CDR2 SYDVKM. Here the CDR3 DNA reads TGTGCCAGCGGTATAGGAGCAACGGGGGAAAAACTGTTTTTT. Its translation is CASGIGATGEKLFF.

In its sample, this clone is medium-sized. This chain connects TRBV2 to TRBJ2-6; 7 nucleotides line up with TRBD2. The CDR3 has 17 residues. Germline lookup yields CDR1 SNHLY and CDR2 FYNNEI. Losses at the gene ends were 8 bases for V and 1 base for J; bases not matched to a gene: 11. The CDR3 region is CASVGSGRVSGANVLTF. Written as DNA, the CDR3 is TGTGCCAGCGTGGGTAGCGGGCGTGTGTCTGGGGCCAACGTCCTGACTTTC. Drawing the rest from reference TRBV2 and TRBJ2-6, the complete variable domain is EPEVTQTPSHQVTQMGQEVILRCVPISNHLYFYWYRQILGQKVEFLVSFYNNEISEKSEIFDDQFSVERPDGSNFTLKIRSTKLEDSAMYFCASVGSGRVSGANVLTFGAGSRLTVL.

The J gene is TRBJ2-5, the V gene TRBV5-7, with a possible D match to TRBD1 (9 bases). Being an ORF, TRBV5-7 has a function that is uncertain. Trimming removed 7 bases from V and 7 bases from J, with 26 bases in between. The CDR3 loop spans 16 amino acids. CDR3 protein: CASGQGIWAGLGTQYF. In DNA, the CDR3 is TGTGCCAGCGGACAGGGGATCTGGGCGGGACTAGGGACCCAGTACTTC.

The chain employs TRBV6-5 and TRBJ2-1; D is tentatively TRBD1 or TRBD2 (5 bases each). This CDR3 comprises 14 residues. Between the trimmed V and J ends, which lost 4 bases and 4 bases, there was a span of 11 bases. Per the germline V gene, CDR1 is MNHEY and CDR2 is SVGAGI. CDR3 residues: CASSSRDAYNEQFF. DNA of the CDR3: TGTGCCAGCAGTTCCCGGGACGCGTACAATGAGCAGTTCTTC.

This clone was counted once. The chain joins TRBV5-8 to TRBJ2-7; 8 bases fit TRBD1. Germline trimming cut 1 base from V and 3 bases from J; bases unmatched to any gene: 6. Germline CDR1 and CDR2: SGHTS and YDEGEE. This CDR3 is built from 15 residues. The CDR3, as DNA: TGTGCCAGCAGCTTGCCGGGGACAGGTGGCTACGAGCAGTACTTC. Translating it yields CASSLPGTGGYEQYF.

The chain couples TRBV28 to TRBJ2-3; 7 bases match TRBD2. The germline gives CDR1 MDHEN, CDR2 SYDVKM. The CDR3 contains 14 residues. Germline trimming cut 8 bases from V and 1 base from J; bases unmatched to any gene: 6. CDR3 protein: CASLNAGGTDTQYF. CDR3 DNA sequence: TGTGCCAGCCTTAACGCGGGGGGCACAGATACGCAGTATTTT. Full variable domain (rest looked up from reference TRBV28 and TRBJ2-3): DVKVTQSSRYLVKRTGEKVFLECVQDMDHENMFWYRQDPGLGLRLIYFSYDVKMKEKGDIPEGYSVSREKKERFSLILESASTNQTSMYLCASLNAGGTDTQYFGPGTRLTVL.

In this sample, this clone turned up a few times. This chain uses TRBV18 with TRBJ1-4; the D is unclear. The CDR3 loop spans 14 amino acids. With 4 bases removed from V and 8 bases from J, the gap between germline ends came to 14 bases. The germline V gene has CDR1 KGHSH and CDR2 LQKENI. The CDR3 sequence is CASSLLGRSEKLFF. The CDR3 DNA follows: TGTGCCAGCTCACTTCTGGGAAGGTCGGAAAAACTGTTTTTT.

To note about this clone: One end of the junction varies from germline; a read error may be responsible. This rearrangement joins TRBV19 to TRBJ2-2, with TRBD1 matching 12 bases. Germline loops: CDR1 LNHDA, CDR2 SQIVND (reference sequence). The CDR3 runs to 16 residues. CDR3: CASSKGTGGTDGELLF. The DNA of the CDR3 is TGTGCCAGTAGTAAGGGGACAGGGGGCACCGACGGGGAGCTGCTTTTT.

Details on this clone: Its ends do not fully match the called genes, so a read error is possible. This chain connects TRBV7-7 to TRBJ2-1, with 14 bases fitting TRBD2. There are 16 residues in the CDR3. Germline V gene lookup returns CDR1 SSHAT and CDR2 FNYEAQ (reference sequence). CDR3 coding DNA: TGTGCTAGCAGCTTAGGGGGACTAGCGGGAGTGACGGAGCAGTTCTTC. Its protein product is CASSLGGLAGVTEQFF. Full variable domain (remainder filled in from reference TRBV7-7 and TRBJ2-1): GAGVSQSPRYKVTKRGQDVTLRCDPISSHATLYWYQQALGQGPEFLTYFNYEAQPDKSGLPSDRFSAERPEGSISTLTIQRTEQRDSAMYRCASSLGGLAGVTEQFFGPGTRLTVL.

This chain connects TRBV5-1 to TRBJ2-5, with D uncertain. The CDR3 covers 13 residues. Trimming shortened V by 0 bases and J by 4 bases, and 7 bases separated the two germline ends. Germline values: CDR1 SGHRS, CDR2 YFSETQ. CDR3: CASSLVPGETQYF. In nucleotides, the CDR3 is TGCGCCAGCAGCTTGGTTCCCGGAGAGACCCAGTACTTC. The entire variable domain, with the rest obtained from reference TRBV5-1 and TRBJ2-5, is as follows: KAGVTQTPRYLIKTRGQQVTLSCSPISGHRSVSWYQQTPGQGLQFLFEYFSETQRNKGNFPGRFSGRQFSNSRSEMNVSTLELGDSALYLCASSLVPGETQYFGPGTRLLVL.